The 8 T cell receptor beta chains below come from one sample, sequenced in a study of T-cell memory formation after mild COVID-19 listed by TCRdb under 2021. Library preparation employed 5' RACE. Sequenced using an Illumina NovaSeq 6000. The raw public data were reprocessed by TCRdb itself: fastp quality trimming at Q25, MiXCR clonotype calling, in-frame beta chains only. Identical CDR3 protein sequences are pooled into one entry, listed with their most common genes and DNA. In all, the sample holds 350,000 to 450,000 distinct CDR3 sequences, and 24% of those were seen once. Jointly, the top ten make up 8.8% of the sample. The sequenced sample was PBMCs or a T cell subset sorted from them (not recorded which). These receptors all come from an adult woman who had mild COVID-19 (a few samples of this study predate the infection). The sample titles of this study are shuffled in the database, so cell type and time point are left out; the donor was told from shared clones.

The chain joins TRBV20-1 to TRBJ2-1, with a weak D call TRBD2 (5 bases). Germline V CDR1 and CDR2: DFQATT, SNEGSKA (reference sequence). The V gene lost 3 bases and the J gene lost 8 bases, with 14 bases spanning the gap. CDR3 size: 13 residues. CDR3: CSASRLSEDEQFF. The CDR3 DNA sequence: TGCAGTGCTAGCAGACTCTCGGAGGATGAGCAGTTCTTC.

The V and J genes are TRBV18 and TRBJ2-7; the match to TRBD1 covers 7 bases. This CDR3 is 14 amino acids long. From germline, CDR1 is KGHSH and CDR2 LQKENI. After removal of 2 bases from V and 7 bases from J, the junction contained 8 bases not matched to a gene. The CDR3 spells CASSPGRTGGEQYF. The DNA for the CDR3 is TGTGCCAGCTCACCAGGCAGGACAGGAGGAGAGCAGTACTTC.

This clonotype was recorded a few times. The chain joins TRBV12-3 or TRBV12-4 to TRBJ2-7; D is ambiguous. The CDR3 runs to 13 residues. V lost 3 bases and J 0 bases, leaving 6 bases between the germline ends. Here the CDR3 DNA reads TGTGCCAGCAGTTTTCAGAGCTCCTACGAGCAGTACTTC. Its protein product is CASSFQSSYEQYF.

The chain recombines TRBV19 with TRBJ1-1; TRBD1 might be the D (6 bases). CDR3 length: 17 residues. The germline V and J ends were trimmed by 7 bases and 2 bases, with 23 bases remaining between them. CDR1 and CDR2 from the germline V gene are LNHDA and SQIVND (reference sequence). CDR3 sequence reads: CASTSLPGGRDNTEAFF. The CDR3, as DNA: TGTGCCAGTACCTCACTCCCGGGGGGGCGAGATAACACTGAAGCTTTCTTT.

The chain recombines TRBV6-2 or TRBV6-3 with TRBJ1-5; no definite D call. The V gene lost 8 bases and the J gene lost 0 bases, with 11 bases spanning the gap. CDR1 is MNHEY, CDR2 SVGEGT, per germline. The length of the CDR3 is 14 residues. The CDR3 region is CASSESHSNQPQHF. CDR3 in DNA: TGTGCCAGCTCCGAAAGTCATAGCAATCAGCCCCAGCATTTT.

This clonotype was seen a handful of times. The chain is built from TRBV10-3 and TRBJ1-1, with unresolved D. Trimming cost V 0 bases and J 1 base, with 3 bases left between them. CDR1 ENHRY and CDR2 SYGVKD come from the germline V gene. The CDR3 extends over 13 amino acids. CDR3 loop: CAISESRNTEAFF. CDR3 bases: TGTGCCATCAGTGAGTCAAGGAACACTGAAGCTTTCTTT.

The chain carries TRBV5-1 and TRBJ2-3; 7 bases line up with TRBD1. V lost 2 bases, J lost 5 bases, and 8 bases stayed unmatched. The CDR3 sequence is 15 residues long. Germline V lookup: CDR1 SGHRS, CDR2 YFSETQ. Here the CDR3 DNA reads TGCGCCAGCAGCTTCTTCGACAGGGAGATAGATACGCAGTATTTT. Amino acids: CASSFFDREIDTQYF.

The chain is built from TRBV6-1 and TRBJ1-6, with a tentative D call TRBD1 (6 bases). Germline lookup yields CDR1 MNHNS and CDR2 SASEGT. V was clipped by 5 bases and J by 10 bases, with 9 bases between them. The CDR3 sequence is 12 residues long. The CDR3 spells CASSTGLSPLHF. The CDR3 DNA sequence: TGTGCCAGCAGTACAGGGTTATCACCCCTCCACTTT.